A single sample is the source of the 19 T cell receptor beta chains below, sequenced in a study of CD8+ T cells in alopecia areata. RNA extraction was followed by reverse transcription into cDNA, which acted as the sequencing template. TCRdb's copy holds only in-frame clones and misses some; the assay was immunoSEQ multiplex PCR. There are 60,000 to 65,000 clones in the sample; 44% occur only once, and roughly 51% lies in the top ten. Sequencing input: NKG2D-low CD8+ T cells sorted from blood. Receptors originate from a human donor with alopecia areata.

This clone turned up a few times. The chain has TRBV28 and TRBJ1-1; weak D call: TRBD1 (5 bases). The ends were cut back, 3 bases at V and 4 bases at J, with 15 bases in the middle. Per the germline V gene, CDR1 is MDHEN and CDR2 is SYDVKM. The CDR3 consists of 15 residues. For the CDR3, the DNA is TGTGCCAGCAGTTTTTCCCAGGGTGGGGGCACTGAAGCTTTCTTT. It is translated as CASSFSQGGGTEAFF.

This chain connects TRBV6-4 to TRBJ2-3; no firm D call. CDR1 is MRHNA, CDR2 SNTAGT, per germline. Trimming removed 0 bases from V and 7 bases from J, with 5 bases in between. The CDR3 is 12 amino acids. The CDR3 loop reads CASSDSGYTQYF. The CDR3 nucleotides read TGTGCCAGCAGTGACTCTGGGTATACGCAGTATTTT.

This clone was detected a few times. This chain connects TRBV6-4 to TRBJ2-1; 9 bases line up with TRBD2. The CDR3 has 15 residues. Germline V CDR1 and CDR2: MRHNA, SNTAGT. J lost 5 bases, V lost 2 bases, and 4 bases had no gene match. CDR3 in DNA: TGTGCCAGCAGTGACGAAGGACTAGCGCACAATGAGCAGTTCTTC. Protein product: CASSDEGLAHNEQFF.

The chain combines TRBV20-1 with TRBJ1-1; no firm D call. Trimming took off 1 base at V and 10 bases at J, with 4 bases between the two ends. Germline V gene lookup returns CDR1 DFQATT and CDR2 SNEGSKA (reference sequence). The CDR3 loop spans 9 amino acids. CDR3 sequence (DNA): TGCAGTGCTAGAGTGGGAGCTTTCTTT. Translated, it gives CSARVGAFF.

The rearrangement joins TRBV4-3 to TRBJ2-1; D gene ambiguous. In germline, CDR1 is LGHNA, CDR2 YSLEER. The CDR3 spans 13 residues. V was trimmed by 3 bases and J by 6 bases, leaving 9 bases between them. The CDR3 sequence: CASSQDNPNEQFF. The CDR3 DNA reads TGCGCCAGCAGCCAGGATAATCCCAATGAGCAGTTCTTC.

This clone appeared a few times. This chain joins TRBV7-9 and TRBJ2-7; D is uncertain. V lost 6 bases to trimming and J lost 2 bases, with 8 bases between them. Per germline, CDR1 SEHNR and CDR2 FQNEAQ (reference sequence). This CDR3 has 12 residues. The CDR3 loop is CASSSDPYEQYF. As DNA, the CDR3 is TGTGCCAGCAGTTCCGATCCCTACGAGCAGTACTTC.

CDR3 DNA sequence: TGTGCCAGCAGCTCTATCCCGGGGAGACACTTGCCCGAAGCTTTCTTT. Translating it yields CASSSIPGRHLPEAFF. This rearrangement joins TRBV7-2 to TRBJ1-1; D remains unclear. Germline loops: CDR1 SGHTA, CDR2 FQGNSA. Trimming removed 4 bases at V and 8 bases at J, with 23 bases between. The CDR3 loop spans 16 amino acids.

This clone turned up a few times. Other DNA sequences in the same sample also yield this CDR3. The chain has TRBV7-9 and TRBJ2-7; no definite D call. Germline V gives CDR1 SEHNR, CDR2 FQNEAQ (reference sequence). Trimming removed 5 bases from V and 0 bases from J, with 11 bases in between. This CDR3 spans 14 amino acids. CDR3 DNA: TGTGCCAGCAGCCCCAGTACAAGCTCCTACGAGCAGTACTTC. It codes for CASSPSTSSYEQYF. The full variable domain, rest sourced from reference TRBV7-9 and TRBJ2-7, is DTGVSQNPRHKITKRGQNVTFRCDPISEHNRLYWYRQTLGQGPEFLTYFQNEAQLEKSRLLSDRFSAERPKGSFSTLEIQRTEQGDSAMYLCASSPSTSSYEQYFGPGTRLTVT.

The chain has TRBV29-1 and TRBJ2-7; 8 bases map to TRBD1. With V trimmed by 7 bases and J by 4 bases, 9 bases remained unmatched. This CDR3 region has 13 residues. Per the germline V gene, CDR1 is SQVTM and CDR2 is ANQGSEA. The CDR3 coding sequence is TGCAGCGCGGTTCAGGGGGCAAGTTACGAGCAGTACTTC. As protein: CSAVQGASYEQYF.

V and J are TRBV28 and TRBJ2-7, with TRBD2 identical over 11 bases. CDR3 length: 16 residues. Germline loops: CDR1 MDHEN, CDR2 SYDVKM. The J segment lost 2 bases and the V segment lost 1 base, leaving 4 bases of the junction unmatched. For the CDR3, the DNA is TGTGCCAGCAGTTTATTCGAACTAGCGGGAGCCTACGAGCAGTACTTC. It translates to CASSLFELAGAYEQYF.

This chain's CDR3 is CASSQGANAYEQYF. The CDR3 DNA reads as TGTGCCAGCAGCCAAGGAGCGAATGCCTACGAGCAGTACTTC. The rearrangement uses TRBV14 and TRBJ2-7, with unresolved D. The germline V and J ends were trimmed by 1 base and 2 bases, with 9 bases remaining between them. The CDR3 consists of 14 residues. CDR1 is SGHDN, CDR2 FVKESK, per germline. The full variable domain, completed using reference TRBV14 and TRBJ2-7, is EAGVTQFPSHSVIEKGQTVTLRCDPISGHDNLYWYRRVMGKEIKFLLHFVKESKQDESGMPNNRFLAERTGGTYSTLKVQPAELEDSGVYFCASSQGANAYEQYFGPGTRLTVT.

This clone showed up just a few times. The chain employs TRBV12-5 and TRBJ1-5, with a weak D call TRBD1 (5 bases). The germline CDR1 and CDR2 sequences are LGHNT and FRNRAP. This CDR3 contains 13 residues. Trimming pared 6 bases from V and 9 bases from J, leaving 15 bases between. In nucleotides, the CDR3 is TGTGCTAGTGGGGAGGGACTTAAAGGGCCCCAGCATTTT. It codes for CASGEGLKGPQHF. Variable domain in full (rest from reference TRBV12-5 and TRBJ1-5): DARVTQTPRHKVTEMGQEVTMRCQPILGHNTVFWYRQTMMQGLELLAYFRNRAPLDDSGMPKDRFSAEMPDATLATLKIQPSEPRDSAVYFCASGEGLKGPQHFGDGTRLSIL.

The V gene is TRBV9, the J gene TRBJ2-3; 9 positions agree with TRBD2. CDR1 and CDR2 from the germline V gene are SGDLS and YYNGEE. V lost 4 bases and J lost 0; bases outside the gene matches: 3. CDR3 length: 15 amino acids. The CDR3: CASSMGLASTDTQYF. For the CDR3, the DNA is TGTGCCAGCAGCATGGGACTAGCTAGCACAGATACGCAGTATTTT.

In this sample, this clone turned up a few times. CDR3 residues: CATSRAGTGRVGRSYEQYF. CDR3 sequence (DNA): TGTGCCACCAGCAGGGCCGGGACAGGCCGTGTCGGCCGATCCTACGAGCAGTACTTC. The chain uses TRBV15 and TRBJ2-7; 8 nucleotides align to TRBD1. The junction had 17 bases not matched to a gene; V was cut back by 3 bases and J by 1 base. The CDR3 spans 19 residues. Germline lookup yields CDR1 LNHNV and CDR2 YYDKDF (reference sequence).

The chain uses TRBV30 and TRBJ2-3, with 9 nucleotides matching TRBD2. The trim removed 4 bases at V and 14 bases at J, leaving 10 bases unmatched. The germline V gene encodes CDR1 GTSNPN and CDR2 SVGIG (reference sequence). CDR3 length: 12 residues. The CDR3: CAWKRGEAWRYF. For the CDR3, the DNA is TGTGCCTGGAAGCGGGGGGAGGCCTGGCGGTATTTT.

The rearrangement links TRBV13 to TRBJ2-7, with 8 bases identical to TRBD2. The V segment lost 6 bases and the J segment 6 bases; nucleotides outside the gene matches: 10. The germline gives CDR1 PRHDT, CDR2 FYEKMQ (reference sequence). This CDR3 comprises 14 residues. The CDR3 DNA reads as TGTGCCAGCAGTCCCCGGTCGGGGGGGTTCGAGCAGTACTTC. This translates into CASSPRSGGFEQYF.

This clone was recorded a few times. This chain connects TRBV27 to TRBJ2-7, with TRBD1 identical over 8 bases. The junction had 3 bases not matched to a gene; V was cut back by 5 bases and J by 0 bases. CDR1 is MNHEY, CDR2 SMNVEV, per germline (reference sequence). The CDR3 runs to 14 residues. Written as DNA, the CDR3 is TGTGCCAGCAGTCTCACAGGGGGCTCCTACGAGCAGTACTTC. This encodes CASSLTGGSYEQYF.

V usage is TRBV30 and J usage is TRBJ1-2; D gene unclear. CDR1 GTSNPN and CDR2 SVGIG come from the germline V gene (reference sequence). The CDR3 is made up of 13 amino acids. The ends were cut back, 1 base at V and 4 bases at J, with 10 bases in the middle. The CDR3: CAWSAQPRYGYTF. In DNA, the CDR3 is TGTGCCTGGAGTGCCCAGCCCCGCTATGGCTACACCTTC.

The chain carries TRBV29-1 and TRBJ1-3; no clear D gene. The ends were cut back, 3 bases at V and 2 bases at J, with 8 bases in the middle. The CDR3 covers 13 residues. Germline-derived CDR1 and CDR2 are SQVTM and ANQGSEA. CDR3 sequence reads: CSVDGRPGNTIYF. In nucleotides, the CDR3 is TGCAGCGTTGACGGCAGGCCTGGAAACACCATATATTTT.